Sequencing of this TCR beta chain was carried out in a study of blood T cell repertoires in COVID-19. J gave up 9 bases and V 5 bases, and 15 bases lay outside the gene matches. CDR1 is LGHDT and CDR2 is YNNKEL in the germline V gene (reference sequence). The CDR3 consists of 18 residues. Sequencing was performed with immunoSEQ multiplex PCR; in TCRdb, only in-frame clones are kept and a portion is missing. The table lists a few hundred thousand clones, 75% to 90% of them singletons. In assigning cohorts, the study relied on participant-reported clinical history. Input material: PBMCs or T cells enriched from blood (not recorded which). The chain couples TRBV3-1 (or the pseudogene TRBV3-2) to TRBJ1-6, with TRBD1 matching over 11 bases. The sequence derives from a woman aged 45 to 65 who had recovered from COVID-19. Written as DNA, the CDR3 is TGTGCCAGCAGCTTCAGGGGTAAAGGACAGGGGGCAAGTTCACCCCTCCACTTT. It specifies CASSFRGKGQGASSPLHF.